These 26 T cell receptor beta chains were all obtained from the same sample, sequenced in a study of blood T cells in healthy people across ages. For the second PCR, which ran for roughly 6 to 11 cycles, a sample-barcoded 5' primer and a J-beta primer mix were used. TCRdb analysed the 5' RACE reads with MiXCR anew, one entry per CDR3 protein. This table holds roughly 1.6 million distinct CDR3 sequences, roughly 30% found once. Material: blood. All receptors derive from a woman between 25 and 40 years old in good health.

This clonotype was recorded at least ten times. This rearrangement joins TRBV20-1 to TRBJ1-2, with D hard to call. Per germline, CDR1 DFQATT and CDR2 SNEGSKA (reference sequence). Trimming removed 1 base from V and 0 bases from J, with 12 bases in between. This CDR3 region has 15 residues. The CDR3 nucleotides are TGCAGTGCTAGAGTCTCCATCAGCTCTAACTATGGCTACACCTTC. Translated: CSARVSISSNYGYTF.

The V gene is TRBV20-1, the J gene TRBJ2-1; TRBD1 aligns across 7 bases. The trim removed 2 bases at V and 7 bases at J, leaving 2 bases unmatched. CDR3 size: 12 residues. The germline V gene has CDR1 DFQATT and CDR2 SNEGSKA (reference sequence). CDR3 DNA sequence: TGCAGTGCTAGAAACAGGGGAAATGAGCAGTTCTTC. It codes for CSARNRGNEQFF.

This clonotype has a handful of counts. This chain connects TRBV10-2 to TRBJ2-5; 13 bases align to TRBD2. Germline loops: CDR1 WSHSY, CDR2 SAAADI. The CDR3 runs to 14 residues. Trimming took 8 bases from V and 11 from J; bases not matched to a gene: 11. CDR3 DNA sequence: TGCGCCAGCCAGGGACTAGCGGGATTGGATGAGCAGTACTTC. Protein sequence: CASQGLAGLDEQYF.

A few counts support this clonotype. This chain joins TRBV27 and TRBJ2-1; 9 bases fit TRBD2. J lost 4 bases, V lost 2 bases, and 6 bases had no gene match. CDR1 is MNHEY and CDR2 is SMNVEV in the germline V gene (reference sequence). This CDR3 comprises 16 residues. The CDR3 is CASSLRASGIYNEQFF. Written as DNA, the CDR3 is TGTGCCAGCAGTTTAAGGGCTAGCGGGATATACAATGAGCAGTTCTTC.

The V call is TRBV5-1, the J call TRBJ2-1; 10 bases are a match to TRBD2. The ends lost 0 bases at V and 7 bases at J; junction bases unmatched: 4. Germline V gene lookup returns CDR1 SGHRS and CDR2 YFSETQ. The CDR3 length is 15 residues. The CDR3 region is CASSLAPSGGNEQFF. In DNA, the CDR3 is TGCGCCAGCAGCTTGGCCCCTAGCGGGGGAAATGAGCAGTTCTTC.

This clonotype was seen a handful of times. The V and J genes are TRBV15 and TRBJ2-1, with TRBD2 matching over 7 bases. Germline CDR1 and CDR2: LNHNV and YYDKDF (reference sequence). Germline trimming cut 11 bases from V and 9 bases from J; bases unmatched to any gene: 13. There are 13 residues in the CDR3. CDR3 nucleotide sequence: TGTGCCGCCGGGAGGTTGATCGCGGTTGAGCAGTTCTTC. Its translation is CAAGRLIAVEQFF. The complete variable domain, with remaining parts taken from reference TRBV15 and TRBJ2-1, reads DAMVIQNPRYQVTQFGKPVTLSCSQTLNHNVMYWYQQKSSQAPKLLFHYYDKDFNNEADTPDNFQSRRPNTSFCFLDIRSPGLGDTAMYLCAAGRLIAVEQFFGPGTRLTVL.

V usage is TRBV20-1 and J usage is TRBJ2-7; TRBD1 is a possible D gene (5 bases). The CDR3 spans 14 residues. CDR1 is DFQATT, CDR2 SNEGSKA, per germline (reference sequence). V was shortened by 0 bases and J by 4 bases, with 13 bases between the two germline ends. DNA of the CDR3: TGCAGTGCTAGAGAAAGCAGGACAAGTTACGAGCAGTACTTC. Its protein product is CSARESRTSYEQYF.

This sequence joins TRBV11-2 and TRBJ2-7; D may be TRBD2 (6 bases). The V end was cut by 5 bases, the J end by 0 bases, with 17 bases between. The CDR3 extends over 16 amino acids. Germline V gene sequence: CDR1 SGHAT, CDR2 FQNNGV. The CDR3 loop is CASSRVRRDLSYEQYF. As DNA, the CDR3 is TGTGCCAGCAGCCGCGTCAGGAGGGATCTCTCCTACGAGCAGTACTTC.

The chain joins TRBV5-1 to TRBJ2-7, with D possibly matching TRBD2 (6 bases). This CDR3 contains 16 residues. V lost 2 bases and J 4 bases, leaving 19 bases between the germline ends. CDR1 and CDR2 (germline): SGHRS, YFSETQ. CDR3 nucleotide sequence: TGCGCCAGCAGCTTAACTCCGGGACTCGACGTGTACGAGCAGTACTTC. It translates to CASSLTPGLDVYEQYF.

The chain carries TRBV12-3 or TRBV12-4 and TRBJ2-1; D is ambiguous. Trimming removed 5 bases at V and 2 bases at J, with 16 bases between. The CDR3 has 16 amino acids. The CDR3 sequence: CASSTLSAAAYNEQFF. The CDR3 nucleotides read TGTGCCAGCAGTACCCTGTCGGCGGCTGCCTACAATGAGCAGTTCTTC.

Many counts were recorded for this clonotype. The J gene is TRBJ2-1, the V gene TRBV20-1, with D maybe TRBD1 (5 bases). The length of the CDR3 is 14 residues. Germline V gives CDR1 DFQATT, CDR2 SNEGSKA (reference sequence). Trimming left V 6 bases short and J 3 bases short, with 15 bases between. The CDR3 DNA reads as TGCAGTGCGGTGGCCAGGGTGGGCTACAATGAGCAGTTCTTC. It codes for CSAVARVGYNEQFF.

This rearrangement joins TRBV28 to TRBJ2-1, with TRBD1 identical over 10 bases. V lost 5 bases to trimming and J lost 5 bases; unmatched junction nucleotides: 15. The germline CDR1 and CDR2 sequences are MDHEN and SYDVKM. The CDR3 length is 18 residues. The CDR3 here is CASSLYAIRDRGDNEQFF. CDR3 DNA sequence: TGTGCCAGCAGTCTGTATGCGATCCGGGACAGGGGAGACAATGAGCAGTTCTTC.

As concerns this clonotype: An end of the junction does not agree with germline; a read error may underlie this. CDR3 bases: TGTACCAGCAGTACGCAACGGTCATCCCTCACCTACAATGAGCAGTTCTTC. Translating it yields CTSSTQRSSLTYNEQFF. The chain links TRBV7-9 to TRBJ2-1, with D unresolved. This CDR3 has 17 amino acids. CDR1 and CDR2 (germline): SEHNR, FQNEAQ (reference sequence).

Turning to this clonotype: At one of its ends the junction is not consistent with the germline gene, which may arise from a read error. The V gene is TRBV4-1, the J gene TRBJ2-3; D call uncertain. The CDR3 runs to 12 residues. Germline CDR1 and CDR2: MGHRA and YSYEKL. CDR3 region: CASSQNRDTRYF. The CDR3 DNA reads as TGCGCCAGCAGCCAAAATAGAGATACGCGGTATTTT.

This clonotype has more than one count but fewer than ten. The chain uses TRBV20-1 and TRBJ1-6; no reliable D call. The CDR3 extends over 15 amino acids. Trimming stripped 4 bases from V and 8 bases from J, with 18 bases between. Germline V gene lookup returns CDR1 DFQATT and CDR2 SNEGSKA (reference sequence). CDR3 coding DNA: TGCAGTGCTACCCGTAAGGTCCTTCGGGATTCACCCCTCCACTTT. Translating gives CSATRKVLRDSPLHF.

The chain carries TRBV30 and TRBJ2-1, with D maybe TRBD1 (5 bases). CDR1 and CDR2 from the germline V gene are GTSNPN and SVGIG (reference sequence). The CDR3 spans 13 residues. V shed 1 base and J shed 4 bases, with 8 bases lying between them. DNA of the CDR3: TGTGCCTGGAGTGCAGACAGTTACAATGAGCAGTTCTTC. Protein sequence: CAWSADSYNEQFF.

The CDR3 sequence: CSAGDLLSGQPQHF. CDR3 bases: TGCAGTGCGGGGGACTTACTCAGCGGGCAGCCCCAGCATTTT. The chain has TRBV20-1 and TRBJ1-5, with D possibly being TRBD1 (5 bases). Trimming took 6 bases from V and 7 from J, leaving 19 bases between them. Germline V gene sequence: CDR1 DFQATT, CDR2 SNEGSKA (reference sequence). The CDR3 spans 14 residues.

The CDR3 region has the DNA TGCAGTGCTCTCCCCGCGGGTAACAGAGGCGGTAGCACAGATACGCAGTATTTT. This sequence encodes CSALPAGNRGGSTDTQYF. The chain is built from TRBV20-1 and TRBJ2-3, with a possible D match to TRBD2 (5 bases). The germline V and J ends were trimmed by 5 bases and 0 bases, with 24 bases remaining between them. The V gene's germline CDR1 is DFQATT and CDR2 SNEGSKA (reference sequence). The CDR3 is made up of 18 amino acids.

The rearrangement uses TRBV3-1 and TRBJ1-2; 9 nucleotides line up with TRBD1. Germline V gene sequence: CDR1 LGHDT, CDR2 YNNKEL (reference sequence). J lost 8 bases, V lost 0 bases, and 7 bases had no gene match. The CDR3 has 15 amino acids. The CDR3 region has the DNA TGTGCCAGCAGCCAAGATGGGACAGGGTGGGACGGCTACACCTTC. Amino acids: CASSQDGTGWDGYTF.

This chain uses TRBV27 with TRBJ1-2; 7 positions match TRBD1. The germline V gene has CDR1 MNHEY and CDR2 SMNVEV (reference sequence). V was pared by 6 bases and J by 4 bases, with 8 bases of the junction left unmatched. This CDR3 spans 14 amino acids. CDR3 in amino acids: CASSLQGVGYGYTF. In DNA form, the CDR3 reads TGTGCCAGCAGCTTGCAGGGGGTCGGCTATGGCTACACCTTC.

The V and J genes are TRBV6-1 and TRBJ2-4; 8 bases map to TRBD2. The V gene's germline CDR1 is MNHNS and CDR2 SASEGT. V lost 5 bases to trimming and J lost 2 bases; unmatched junction nucleotides: 5. The CDR3 has 15 amino acids. CDR3 sequence: CASSLSGGPKNIQYF. In nucleotides, the CDR3 is TGTGCCAGCAGTCTGAGCGGGGGTCCCAAAAACATTCAGTACTTC.

The J gene is TRBJ2-3, the V gene TRBV20-1; TRBD2 might be the D (5 bases). Germline CDR1 and CDR2: DFQATT and SNEGSKA (reference sequence). The CDR3 extends over 14 amino acids. The CDR3 here is CNASLEVGTDTQYF. CDR3 DNA sequence: TGCAATGCGTCACTAGAGGTGGGCACAGATACGCAGTATTTT.

Written as DNA, the CDR3 is TGCAGTGCTAGAGATGAGAGGAATGAGCAGTTCTTC. Translated, it gives CSARDERNEQFF. This rearrangement joins TRBV20-1 to TRBJ2-1; D remains unclear. V was shortened by 0 bases and J by 7 bases, with 7 bases between the two germline ends. Per the germline V gene, CDR1 is DFQATT and CDR2 is SNEGSKA (reference sequence). The CDR3 covers 12 residues.

This clonotype was observed a few times. An end of the junction does not agree with germline; a read error may underlie this. The chain carries TRBV27 and TRBJ2-1; 7 bases agree with TRBD2. Germline CDR1 is MNHEY and CDR2 is SMNVEV (reference sequence). The CDR3 length is 15 residues. The CDR3 nucleotides read TGTGTCAGCAGCGTTGCGGGAGCGGGGATCAATGAGCAGTTCTTC. It codes for CVSSVAGAGINEQFF.

The chain has TRBV7-9 and TRBJ2-2; tentatively, D is TRBD2 (5 bases). V lost 2 bases and J 8 bases, leaving 12 bases between the germline ends. The CDR3 has 14 amino acids. Germline CDR1 and CDR2: SEHNR and FQNEAQ (reference sequence). The CDR3 loop reads CASSLSLEEGELFF. In nucleotides, the CDR3 is TGTGCCAGCAGCTTATCTCTGGAGGAAGGGGAGCTGTTTTTT.

This clonotype was detected a few times. V and J are TRBV4-1 and TRBJ2-3; 7 nucleotides agree with TRBD1. V lost 5 bases and J lost 7; bases outside the gene matches: 6. Germline loops: CDR1 MGHRA, CDR2 YSYEKL. The CDR3 runs 13 residues. The CDR3 sequence: CASSALTGNTQYF. Here the CDR3 DNA reads TGCGCCAGCAGCGCCTTGACAGGGAATACGCAGTATTTT.